A selection of T cell receptor beta chains follows, all from one sample in a study of regulatory T cells in long-lasting Graves disease. Using its own MiXCR run on the multiplex PCR reads, TCRdb lists one record per CDR3 protein. The top ten clones hold 14% of a sample with about 430,000 distinct CDR3 sequences, roughly 21% of them seen once. Sequences were derived from peripheral blood mononuclear cells (PBMCs), sampled when the disease was refractory, from a patient treated with antithyroid drugs. These receptors came from a female donor with Graves disease. Each CDR3 is given with its conserved first and last residue. The D gene is left open where the match is weak. Rows may omit the clone size; those that give it use once, few, many or a size class.

>TRBV27|NA|many|17|TRBJ2-5
CASSLSSARSFGETQYF
TGTGCCAGCAGTTTATCGTCGGCCAGGTCCTTTGGGGAGACCCAGTACTTC
>TRBV12-3/TRBV12-4|TRBD2|many|15|TRBJ2-7
CASSGGLADSYEQYF
TGTGCCAGCAGTGGGGGACTAGCGGACTCCTACGAGCAGTACTTC
>TRBV20-1|NA|NA|16|TRBJ2-1
CSARDPAWATSDEQFF
TGCAGTGCTAGAGATCCGGCGTGGGCCACCTCCGATGAGCAGTTCTTC
>TRBV3-1|NA|many|13|TRBJ2-5
CASNQGPQETQYF
TGTGCCAGCAACCAAGGTCCACAAGAGACCCAGTACTTC
>TRBV9|NA|NA|16|TRBJ2-2
CASSVASGQNTGELFF
TGTGCCAGCAGCGTAGCGAGTGGACAGAACACCGGGGAGCTGTTTTTT
>TRBV7-9|NA|few|17|TRBJ2-5
CASSLVRSGGTQETQYF
TGTGCCAGCAGCTTAGTCCGGTCGGGGGGCACGCAAGAGACCCAGTACTTC
>TRBV20-1|TRBD2|NA|15|TRBJ2-1
CSASPAGGSYNEQFF
TGCAGTGCTAGTCCGGCGGGAGGTTCCTACAATGAGCAGTTCTTC
>TRBV5-1|TRBD1|NA|17|TRBJ2-7
CASSYELGQGGGYEQYF
TGCGCCAGCAGCTACGAACTAGGACAGGGTGGCGGTTACGAGCAGTACTTC
>TRBV10-3|NA|many|16|TRBJ2-5
CAISRLGGTSQETQYF
TGTGCCATCAGTCGACTAGGAGGGACCAGCCAAGAGACCCAGTACTTC
>TRBV7-9|NA|NA|12|TRBJ2-7
CASGSGVYGQYF
TGTGCCAGCGGGTCCGGTGTATACGGGCAGTACTTC
>TRBV5-1|NA|many|13|TRBJ2-2
CASGRQNTGELFF
TGCGCCAGCGGGAGACAGAACACCGGGGAGCTGTTTTTT
>TRBV19|NA|NA|13|TRBJ1-1
CASSVDGGTEAFF
TGTGCCAGTAGTGTAGACGGCGGCACTGAAGCTTTCTTT
>TRBV6-1|NA|few|13|TRBJ2-7
CASNKGGVYEQYF
TGTGCCAGCAATAAGGGGGGCGTCTACGAGCAGTACTTC
>TRBV9|TRBD2|NA|14|TRBJ2-1
CASSPSGRQETQFF
TGTGCCAGCAGCCCCAGCGGGAGGCAAGAGACCCAGTTCTTC
>TRBV7-9|TRBD1|many|16|TRBJ2-5
CASSSLRQGGKETQYF
TGTGCCAGCAGCTCCCTCCGACAGGGCGGTAAGGAGACCCAGTACTTC
>TRBV24-1|TRBD1|NA|18|TRBJ2-3
CATSDLPGQDLRTDTQYF
TGTGCCACCAGTGATTTACCCGGACAGGATTTGCGCACAGATACGCAGTATTTT
>TRBV7-3|NA|few|13|TRBJ2-1
CASSAHQRNEQFF
TGTGCCAGCAGCGCCCACCAGCGCAATGAGCAGTTCTTC
>TRBV12-5|NA|few|16|TRBJ1-2
CASGLVWEGEIYGYTF
TGTGCTAGTGGTTTGGTATGGGAAGGAGAAATCTATGGCTACACCTTC
>TRBV18|TRBD2|few|16|TRBJ2-1
CASSPPGTSIRHEQFF
TGTGCCAGCTCACCGCCCGGGACTAGCATACGGCATGAGCAGTTCTTC
>TRBV10-3|NA|many|14|TRBJ2-5
CAISEARGQETQYF
TGTGCCATCAGTGAGGCACGGGGCCAAGAGACCCAGTACTTC
>TRBV3-1|NA|many|14|TRBJ1-1
CASSQRVVGTEAFF
TGTGCCAGCAGTCAAAGGGTCGTGGGAACTGAAGCTTTCTTT
>TRBV30|NA|few|13|TRBJ1-4
CACVPATNEKLFF
TGTGCCTGCGTTCCAGCAACTAATGAAAAACTGTTTTTT
>TRBV7-9|NA|few|15|TRBJ2-6
CASSLLGAGANVLTF
TGTGCCAGCAGCTTATTGGGGGCTGGGGCCAACGTCCTGACTTTC
>TRBV27|TRBD1|NA|14|TRBJ2-7
CASSRGTGINEQYF
TGTGCCAGCAGTCGCGGGACAGGGATCAACGAGCAGTACTTC
>TRBV27|NA|NA|13|TRBJ2-3
CASSQTYTDTQYF
TGTGCCAGCAGCCAAACTTACACAGATACGCAGTATTTT
>TRBV20-1|NA|few|17|TRBJ1-5
CSDSGHRPSDSNQPQHF
TGCAGCGACTCGGGACATCGGCCGTCCGATAGCAATCAGCCCCAGCATTTT
>TRBV18|NA|few|11|TRBJ1-2
CASSGTDGYTF
TGTGCCAGCTCCGGGACTGACGGCTACACCTTC
>TRBV3-1|NA|few|17|TRBJ2-6
CASSQAQGSSGANVLTF
TGTGCCAGCAGCCAAGCTCAGGGTAGCTCTGGGGCCAACGTCCTGACTTTC
>TRBV9|TRBD1|NA|15|TRBJ2-5
CASSPTGGGGETQYF
TGTGCCAGCAGCCCAACAGGGGGCGGAGGAGAGACCCAGTACTTC
>TRBV2|NA|many|12|TRBJ2-2
CASRPDTGELFF
TGTGCCAGCAGACCTGACACCGGGGAGCTGTTTTTT
>TRBV12-3/TRBV12-4|TRBD1|many|14|TRBJ1-5
CASSPDRDPQPQHF
TGTGCCAGCAGTCCCGACAGGGATCCCCAGCCCCAGCATTTT
>TRBV28|NA|many|13|TRBJ1-1
CASSFRRAVGAFF
TGTGCCAGCAGTTTTCGGCGGGCCGTGGGGGCTTTCTTT
>TRBV25-1|NA|few|13|TRBJ1-1
CASSVGLYTEAFF
TGTGCCAGCAGTGTTGGTTTGTACACTGAAGCTTTCTTT
>TRBV28|NA|many|12|TRBJ1-6
CASSLELSPLHF
TGTGCCAGCAGTTTAGAGTTATCACCCCTCCACTTT
>TRBV28|NA|NA|12|TRBJ1-1
CASSLRTPEAFF
TGTGCCAGCAGTTTACGGACCCCTGAAGCTTTCTTT
>TRBV6-2/TRBV6-3|NA|NA|13|TRBJ2-2
CASSYGNAGELFF
TGTGCCAGCAGTTACGGGAATGCCGGGGAGCTGTTTTTT
>TRBV3-1|NA|many|16|TRBJ2-2
CASSPKVGFGAGELFF
TGTGCCAGCAGCCCGAAGGTGGGGTTTGGGGCCGGGGAGCTGTTTTTT
>TRBV2|NA|NA|14|TRBJ1-1
CASTLRQSRTEAFF
TGTGCCAGCACACTAAGACAGTCAAGAACTGAAGCTTTCTTT
>TRBV20-1|NA|NA|13|TRBJ2-6
CSAKVSGANVLTF
TGCAGTGCTAAAGTCTCTGGGGCCAACGTCCTGACTTTC
>TRBV13|TRBD2|NA|13|TRBJ2-7
CAGSGGPSYEQYF
TGTGCCGGCTCGGGGGGACCGTCCTACGAGCAGTACTTC
>TRBV6-5|NA|many|17|TRBJ2-7
CASSYRGTRLGVWEQYF
TGTGCCAGCAGTTATAGGGGGACCCGCCTCGGGGTGTGGGAGCAGTACTTC
>TRBV7-9|NA|few|16|TRBJ2-4
CASSFTSPLGKNIQYF
TGTGCCAGCAGCTTCACGAGTCCCCTGGGCAAAAACATTCAGTACTTC
>TRBV12-3/TRBV12-4|NA|many|14|TRBJ2-7
CASSLAQGIFEQYF
TGTGCCAGCAGTTTAGCACAGGGTATATTCGAGCAGTACTTC
>TRBV20-1|TRBD2|few|13|TRBJ2-7
CSALKREDYEQYF
TGCAGTGCCCTGAAGCGGGAGGACTACGAGCAGTACTTC
>TRBV20-1|NA|few|14|TRBJ2-4
CSARGGDGWNIQYF
TGCAGTGCTAGAGGGGGGGACGGCTGGAACATTCAGTACTTC
>TRBV7-3|NA|many|14|TRBJ2-7
CASSLYARSEKQYF
TGTGCCAGCAGCTTATATGCCCGGTCGGAGAAGCAGTACTTC
>TRBV15|NA|many|13|TRBJ2-5
CATSPGAGETQYF
TGTGCCACCAGCCCGGGAGCTGGAGAGACCCAGTACTTC